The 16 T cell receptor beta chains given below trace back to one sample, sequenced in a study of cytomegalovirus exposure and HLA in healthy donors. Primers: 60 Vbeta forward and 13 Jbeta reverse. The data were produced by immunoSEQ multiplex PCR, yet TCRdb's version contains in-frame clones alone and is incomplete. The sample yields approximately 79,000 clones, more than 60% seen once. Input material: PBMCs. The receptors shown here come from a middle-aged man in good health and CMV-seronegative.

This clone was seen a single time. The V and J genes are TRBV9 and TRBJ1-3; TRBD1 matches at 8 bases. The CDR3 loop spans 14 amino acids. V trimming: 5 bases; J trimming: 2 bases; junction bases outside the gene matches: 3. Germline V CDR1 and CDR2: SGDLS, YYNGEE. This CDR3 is CASRPTGAGNTIYF. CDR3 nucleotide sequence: TGTGCCAGCAGACCGACAGGGGCTGGAAACACCATATATTTT.

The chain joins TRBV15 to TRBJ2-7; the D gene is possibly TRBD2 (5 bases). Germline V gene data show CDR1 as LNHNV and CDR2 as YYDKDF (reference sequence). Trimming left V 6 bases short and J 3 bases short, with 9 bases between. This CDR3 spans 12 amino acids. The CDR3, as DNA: TGTGCCACCAGTGCAGAGGGCTACGAGCAGTACTTC. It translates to CATSAEGYEQYF.

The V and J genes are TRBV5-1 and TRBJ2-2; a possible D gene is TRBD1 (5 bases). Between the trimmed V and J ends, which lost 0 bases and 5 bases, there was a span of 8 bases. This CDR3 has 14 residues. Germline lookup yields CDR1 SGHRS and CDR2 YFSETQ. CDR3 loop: CASSLDPGTGELFF. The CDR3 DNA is TGCGCCAGCAGCTTGGATCCAGGGACCGGGGAGCTGTTTTTT.

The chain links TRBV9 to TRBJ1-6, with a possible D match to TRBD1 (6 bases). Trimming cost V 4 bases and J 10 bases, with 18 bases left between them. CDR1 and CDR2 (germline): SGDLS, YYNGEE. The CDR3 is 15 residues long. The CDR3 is CASSPRGGSGSPLHF. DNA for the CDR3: TGTGCCAGCAGCCCAAGGGGGGGCTCCGGGTCACCCCTCCACTTT.

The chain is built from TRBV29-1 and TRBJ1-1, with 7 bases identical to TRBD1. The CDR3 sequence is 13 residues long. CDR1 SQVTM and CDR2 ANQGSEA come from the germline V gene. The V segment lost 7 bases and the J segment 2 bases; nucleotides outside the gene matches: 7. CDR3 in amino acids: CSAGTVLNTEAFF. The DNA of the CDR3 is TGCAGCGCCGGGACAGTACTCAACACTGAAGCTTTCTTT. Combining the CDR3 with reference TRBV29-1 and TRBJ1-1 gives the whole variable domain SAVISQKPSRDICQRGTSLTIQCQVDSQVTMMFWYRQQPGQSLTLIATANQGSEATYESGFVIDKFPISRPNLTFSTLTVSNMSPEDSSIYLCSAGTVLNTEAFFGQGTRLTVV.

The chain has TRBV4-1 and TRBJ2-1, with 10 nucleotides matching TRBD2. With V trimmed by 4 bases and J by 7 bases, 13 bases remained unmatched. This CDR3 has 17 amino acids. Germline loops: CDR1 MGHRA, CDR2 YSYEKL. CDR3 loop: CASSRGGLAVLGNEQFF. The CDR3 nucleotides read TGCGCCAGCAGCCGTGGAGGACTAGCGGTTCTGGGGAATGAGCAGTTCTTC.

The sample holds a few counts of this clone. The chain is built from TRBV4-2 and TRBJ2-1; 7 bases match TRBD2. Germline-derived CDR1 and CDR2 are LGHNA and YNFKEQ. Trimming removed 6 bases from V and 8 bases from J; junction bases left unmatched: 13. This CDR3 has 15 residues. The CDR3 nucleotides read TGTGCCAGCAGTCCCCGGGGGGAGGGCCAGGATGAGCAGTTCTTC. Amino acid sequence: CASSPRGEGQDEQFF.

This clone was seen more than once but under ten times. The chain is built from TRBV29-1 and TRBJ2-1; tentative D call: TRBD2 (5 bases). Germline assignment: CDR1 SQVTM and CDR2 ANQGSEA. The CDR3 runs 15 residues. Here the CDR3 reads CSTWDSSGRFNEQFF. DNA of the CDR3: TGCTCGACTTGGGATTCCTCGGGGAGATTCAATGAGCAGTTCTTC.

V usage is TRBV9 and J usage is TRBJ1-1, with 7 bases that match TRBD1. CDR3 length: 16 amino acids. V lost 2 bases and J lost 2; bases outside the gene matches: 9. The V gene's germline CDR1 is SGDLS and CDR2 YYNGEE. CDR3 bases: TGTGCCAGCAGCGTTAGTCACCAGGGGGTTAACACTGAAGCTTTCTTT. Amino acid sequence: CASSVSHQGVNTEAFF. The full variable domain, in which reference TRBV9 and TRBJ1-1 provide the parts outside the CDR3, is DSGVTQTPKHLITATGQRVTLRCSPRSGDLSVYWYQQSLDQGLQFLIQYYNGEERAKGNILERFSAQQFPDLHSELNLSSLELGDSALYFCASSVSHQGVNTEAFFGQGTRLTVV.

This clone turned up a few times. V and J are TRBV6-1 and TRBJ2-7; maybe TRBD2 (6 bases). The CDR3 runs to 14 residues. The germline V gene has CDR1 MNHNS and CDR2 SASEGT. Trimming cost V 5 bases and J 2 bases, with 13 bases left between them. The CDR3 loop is CASSPTGVPYEQYF. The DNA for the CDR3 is TGTGCCAGCAGTCCAACGGGAGTGCCCTACGAGCAGTACTTC.

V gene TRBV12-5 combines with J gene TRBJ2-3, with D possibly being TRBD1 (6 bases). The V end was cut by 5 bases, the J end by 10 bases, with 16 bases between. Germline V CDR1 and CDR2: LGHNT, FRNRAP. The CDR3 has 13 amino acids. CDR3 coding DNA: TGTGCTAGTGGTGTTACAGGGTCCTCTGCGCAGTATTTT. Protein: CASGVTGSSAQYF.

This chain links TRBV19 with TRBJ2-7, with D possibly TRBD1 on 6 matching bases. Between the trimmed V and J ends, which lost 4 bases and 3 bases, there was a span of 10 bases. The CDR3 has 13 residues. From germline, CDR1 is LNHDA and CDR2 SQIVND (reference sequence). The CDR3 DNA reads TGTGCCAGTAGTAGCCGGGACAACTACGAGCAGTACTTC. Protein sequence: CASSSRDNYEQYF.

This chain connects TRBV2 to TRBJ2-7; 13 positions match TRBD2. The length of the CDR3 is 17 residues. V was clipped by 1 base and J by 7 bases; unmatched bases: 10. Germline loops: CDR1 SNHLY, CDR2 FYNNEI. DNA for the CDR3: TGTGCCAGCAGTGAAGAAAGTGGACTAGCGGGAGAGAGGGAGCAGTACTTC. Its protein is CASSEESGLAGEREQYF.

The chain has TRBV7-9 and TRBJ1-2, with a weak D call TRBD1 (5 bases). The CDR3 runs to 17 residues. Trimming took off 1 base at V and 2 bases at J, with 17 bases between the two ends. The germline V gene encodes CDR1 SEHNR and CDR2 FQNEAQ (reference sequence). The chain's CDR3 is CASSLGGLGVVNYGYTF. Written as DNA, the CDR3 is TGTGCCAGCAGCTTAGGCGGTTTAGGGGTGGTCAACTATGGCTACACCTTC. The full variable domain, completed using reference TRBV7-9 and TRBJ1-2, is DTGVSQNPRHKITKRGQNVTFRCDPISEHNRLYWYRQTLGQGPEFLTYFQNEAQLEKSRLLSDRFSAERPKGSFSTLEIQRTEQGDSAMYLCASSLGGLGVVNYGYTFGSGTRLTVV.

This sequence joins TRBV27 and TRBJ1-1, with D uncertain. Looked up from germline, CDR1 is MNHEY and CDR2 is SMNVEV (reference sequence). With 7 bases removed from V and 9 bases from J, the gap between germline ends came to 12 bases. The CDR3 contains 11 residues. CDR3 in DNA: TGTGCCAGCAACCTGGGAGGGAAAGCTTTCTTT. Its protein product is CASNLGGKAFF.

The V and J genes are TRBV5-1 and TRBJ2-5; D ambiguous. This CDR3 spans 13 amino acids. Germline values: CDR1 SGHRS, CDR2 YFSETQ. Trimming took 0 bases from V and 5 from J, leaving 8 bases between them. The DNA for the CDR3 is TGCGCCAGCAGCTTGGGGTCTAGGGAGACCCAGTACTTC. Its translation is CASSLGSRETQYF.